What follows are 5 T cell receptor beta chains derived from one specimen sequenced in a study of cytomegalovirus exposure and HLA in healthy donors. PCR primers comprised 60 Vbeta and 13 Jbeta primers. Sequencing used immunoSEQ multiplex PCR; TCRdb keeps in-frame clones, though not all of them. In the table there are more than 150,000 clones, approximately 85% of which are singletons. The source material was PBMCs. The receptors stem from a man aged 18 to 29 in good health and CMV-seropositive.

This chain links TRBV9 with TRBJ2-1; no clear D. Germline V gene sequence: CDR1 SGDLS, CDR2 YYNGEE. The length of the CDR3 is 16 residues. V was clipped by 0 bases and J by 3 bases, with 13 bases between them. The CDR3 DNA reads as TGTGCCAGCAGCGTAGGACCAGGTCGGCTCTACAATGAGCAGTTCTTC. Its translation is CASSVGPGRLYNEQFF. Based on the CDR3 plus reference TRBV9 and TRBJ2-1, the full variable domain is DSGVTQTPKHLITATGQRVTLRCSPRSGDLSVYWYQQSLDQGLQFLIQYYNGEERAKGNILERFSAQQFPDLHSELNLSSLELGDSALYFCASSVGPGRLYNEQFFGPGTRLTVL.

Here the CDR3 reads CASSLVPRGRHGYTF. DNA for the CDR3: TGTGCCAGCAGCTTAGTACCAAGGGGGCGCCATGGCTACACCTTC. This chain links TRBV7-2 with TRBJ1-2; 7 nucleotides align to TRBD1. The CDR3 length is 15 residues. CDR1 SGHTA and CDR2 FQGNSA come from the germline V gene. J lost 6 bases, V lost 1 base, and 8 bases had no gene match.

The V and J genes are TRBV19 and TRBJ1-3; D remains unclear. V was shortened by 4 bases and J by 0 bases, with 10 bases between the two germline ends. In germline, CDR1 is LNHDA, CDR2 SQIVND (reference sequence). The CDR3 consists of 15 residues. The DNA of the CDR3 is TGTGCCAGTAGTAGGGTGCCGGGCTCTGGAAACACCATATATTTT. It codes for CASSRVPGSGNTIYF. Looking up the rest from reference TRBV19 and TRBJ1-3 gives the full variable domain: DGGITQSPKYLFRKEGQNVTLSCEQNLNHDAMYWYRQDPGQGLRLIYYSQIVNDFQKGDIAEGYSVSREKKESFPLTVTSAQKNPTAFYLCASSRVPGSGNTIYFGEGSWLTVV.

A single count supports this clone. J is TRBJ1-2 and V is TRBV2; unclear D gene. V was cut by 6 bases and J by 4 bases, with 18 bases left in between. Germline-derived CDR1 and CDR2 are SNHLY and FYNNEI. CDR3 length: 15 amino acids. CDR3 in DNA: TGTGCCAGCAGGGGGTACGGGGAGGGTGGCTATGGCTACACCTTC. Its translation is CASRGYGEGGYGYTF.

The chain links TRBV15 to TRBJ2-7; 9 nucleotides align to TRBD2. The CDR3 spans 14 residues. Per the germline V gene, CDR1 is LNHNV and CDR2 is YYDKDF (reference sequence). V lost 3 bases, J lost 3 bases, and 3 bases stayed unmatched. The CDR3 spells CATSSSGGLYEQYF. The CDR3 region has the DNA TGTGCCACCAGCAGTAGCGGGGGTCTCTACGAGCAGTACTTC.